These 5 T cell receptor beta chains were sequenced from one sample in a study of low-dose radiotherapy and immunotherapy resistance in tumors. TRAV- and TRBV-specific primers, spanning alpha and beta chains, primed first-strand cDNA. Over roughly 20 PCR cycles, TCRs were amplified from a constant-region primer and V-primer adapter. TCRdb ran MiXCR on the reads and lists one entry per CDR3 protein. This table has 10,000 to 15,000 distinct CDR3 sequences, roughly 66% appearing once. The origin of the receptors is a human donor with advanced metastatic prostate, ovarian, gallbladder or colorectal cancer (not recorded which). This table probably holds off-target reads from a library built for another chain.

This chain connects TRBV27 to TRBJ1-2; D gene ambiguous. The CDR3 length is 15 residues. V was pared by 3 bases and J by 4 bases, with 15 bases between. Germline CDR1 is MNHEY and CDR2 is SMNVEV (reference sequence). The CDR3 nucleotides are TGTGCCAGCAGTTTGGGAAGCGAGAACCCCTATGGCTACACCTTC. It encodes CASSLGSENPYGYTF.

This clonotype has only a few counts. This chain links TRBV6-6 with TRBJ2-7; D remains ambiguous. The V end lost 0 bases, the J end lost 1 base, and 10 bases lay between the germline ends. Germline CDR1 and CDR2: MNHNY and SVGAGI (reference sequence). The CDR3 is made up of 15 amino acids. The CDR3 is CASSYSMGTSYEQYF. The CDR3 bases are TGTGCCAGCAGTTACTCAATGGGCACTTCCTACGAGCAGTACTTC.

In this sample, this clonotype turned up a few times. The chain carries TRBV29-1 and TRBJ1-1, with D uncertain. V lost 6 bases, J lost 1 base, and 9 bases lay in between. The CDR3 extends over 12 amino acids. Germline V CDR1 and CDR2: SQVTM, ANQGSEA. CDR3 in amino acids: CSVNQQNTEAFF. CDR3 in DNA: TGCAGCGTAAATCAGCAGAACACTGAAGCTTTCTTT.

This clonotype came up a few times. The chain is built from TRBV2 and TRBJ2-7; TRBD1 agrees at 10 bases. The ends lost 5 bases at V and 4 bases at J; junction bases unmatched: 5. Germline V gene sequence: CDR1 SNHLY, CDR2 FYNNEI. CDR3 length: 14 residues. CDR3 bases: TGTGCCAGCAGTAAAGGACAGGGGGGTTACGAGCAGTACTTC. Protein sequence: CASSKGQGGYEQYF.

The CDR3: CASSLEGGVYGYTF. The DNA of the CDR3 is TGTGCCAGCAGTCTGGAGGGGGGGGTCTATGGCTACACCTTC. The chain is built from TRBV28 and TRBJ1-2; TRBD1 is a possible D gene (6 bases). From germline, CDR1 is MDHEN and CDR2 SYDVKM. The CDR3 runs to 14 residues. Trimming took off 5 bases at V and 4 bases at J, with 14 bases between the two ends.